Below are 24 T cell receptor beta chains sequenced from a single sample in a study of blood T cell repertoires in COVID-19. Method: immunoSEQ multiplex PCR; TCRdb's copy keeps in-frame clones and lacks some. The sample yields 250,000 to 350,000 clones, roughly nine tenths seen once. Sequenced: peripheral blood. These receptors were collected from a man in his late teens or twenties with active or convalescent COVID-19.

The chain combines TRBV2 with TRBJ2-4; D is unresolved. The V and J ends lost 7 bases and 7 bases respectively, with 23 bases between them. There are 16 residues in the CDR3. Germline V gene data show CDR1 as SNHLY and CDR2 as FYNNEI. CDR3 sequence (DNA): TGTGCCAGCACGCCATCCGTGTTACCCACTACCAACATTCAGTACTTC. It encodes CASTPSVLPTTNIQYF.

The rearrangement joins TRBV12-3 or TRBV12-4 to TRBJ2-7; D gene uncertain. The CDR3 has 13 residues. V was cut by 2 bases and J by 3 bases, with 8 bases left in between. CDR3 sequence: CASSLKRHYEQYF. CDR3 nucleotide sequence: TGTGCCAGCAGTTTAAAAAGACACTACGAGCAGTACTTC.

This chain uses TRBV29-1 with TRBJ2-1; TRBD2 matches 8 bases. CDR3 length: 14 amino acids. Germline CDR1 SQVTM, CDR2 ANQGSEA. V lost 4 bases, J lost 4 bases, and 6 bases stayed unmatched. In DNA, the CDR3 is TGCAGCGTTGGTGTGGGACTAGTATACAATGAGCAGTTCTTC. Its protein product is CSVGVGLVYNEQFF.

This sequence joins TRBV4-3 and TRBJ1-1; D is unresolved. This CDR3 has 14 amino acids. V lost 4 bases and J 4 bases, leaving 13 bases between the germline ends. Per germline, CDR1 LGHNA and CDR2 YSLEER. CDR3 DNA: TGCGCCAGCAGCCCTACGGCCAGGCCCACTGAAGCTTTCTTT. This gives the protein CASSPTARPTEAFF.

This chain uses TRBV6-5 with TRBJ2-2, with 9 bases lining up with TRBD1. The V and J ends lost 3 bases and 6 bases, in that order; junction bases with no gene match: 5. Germline CDR1 reads MNHEY; CDR2 reads SVGAGI. The length of the CDR3 is 15 residues. The CDR3 loop reads CASSYLDRGAGELFF. CDR3 sequence (DNA): TGTGCCAGCAGTTATCTCGACAGGGGGGCCGGGGAGCTGTTTTTT.

The chain couples TRBV5-8 to TRBJ2-2, with TRBD2 matching 9 bases. The germline gives CDR1 SGHTS, CDR2 YDEGEE. The CDR3 runs 16 residues. V dropped 3 bases and J dropped 4; count of bases not matched to a gene: 7. The CDR3 DNA reads TGTGCCAGCAGCTCGCGGGAGGGCAAGAGCACCGGGGAGCTGTTTTTT. Translating it yields CASSSREGKSTGELFF.

The V and J genes are TRBV6-1 and TRBJ2-7; 8 bases fit TRBD1. The V gene's germline CDR1 is MNHNS and CDR2 SASEGT. This CDR3 contains 15 residues. J was trimmed by 2 bases and V by 1 base; bases with no gene match: 4. The DNA of the CDR3 is TGTGCCAGCAGTGAAGGACAGGGGACCACCTACGAGCAGTACTTC. As protein: CASSEGQGTTYEQYF.

V is TRBV10-2 and J is TRBJ2-7; D perhaps matches TRBD2 (6 bases). The CDR3 is made up of 14 amino acids. The V end was cut by 11 bases, the J end by 0 bases, with 17 bases between. The germline CDR1 and CDR2 sequences are WSHSY and SAAADI. CDR3 nucleotides: TGCGCCGGAATGGAGGGAGGTACCTCCTACGAGCAGTACTTC. This gives the protein CAGMEGGTSYEQYF.

The rearrangement links TRBV3-1 (or the pseudogene TRBV3-2) to TRBJ2-1, with 7 bases matching TRBD2. Germline values: CDR1 LGHDT, CDR2 YNNKEL (reference sequence). With V trimmed by 1 base and J by 4 bases, 7 bases remained unmatched. The CDR3 spans 16 residues. CDR3 amino acids: CASSQGAGGKYNEQFF. The CDR3, as DNA: TGTGCCAGCAGCCAAGGGGCCGGGGGGAAGTACAATGAGCAGTTCTTC.

This chain uses TRBV24-1 with TRBJ2-5, with 14 bases that match TRBD2. The CDR3 spans 17 residues. Unmatched junction bases numbered 5, after V lost 1 base and J lost 5 bases. Germline CDR1 and CDR2: KGHDR and SFDVKD. The CDR3 coding sequence is TGTGCCACCAGTGATTTCGGGACTAGCGGGAGTTTGGAGACCCAGTACTTC. It translates to CATSDFGTSGSLETQYF.

This clone was observed once. The chain recombines TRBV5-4 with TRBJ2-4; possible D gene TRBD2, 7 bases. Trimming left V 2 bases short and J 3 bases short, with 15 bases between. CDR1 and CDR2 from the germline V gene are SGHNT and YYREEE (reference sequence). The CDR3 sequence is 16 residues long. The CDR3 here is CASSLVGGAGKNIQYF. CDR3 in DNA: TGTGCCAGCAGCTTAGTAGGGGGGGCGGGCAAAAACATTCAGTACTTC.

This rearrangement joins TRBV27 to TRBJ1-1, with 8 bases identical to TRBD1. V dropped 5 bases and J dropped 4; count of bases not matched to a gene: 9. The CDR3 runs 15 residues. Germline V CDR1 and CDR2: MNHEY, SMNVEV (reference sequence). CDR3 DNA: TGTGCCAGCAGTGTAGGAGGCACAGGGGGCACTGAAGCTTTCTTT. It is translated as CASSVGGTGGTEAFF.

The chain recombines TRBV4-1 with TRBJ2-7; 11 bases line up with TRBD1. CDR1 is MGHRA, CDR2 YSYEKL, per germline. V dropped 0 bases and J dropped 4; count of bases not matched to a gene: 5. The CDR3 spans 16 residues. CDR3 loop: CASSQEGTGGEYEQYF. The DNA for the CDR3 is TGCGCCAGCAGCCAAGAAGGGACAGGGGGGGAATACGAGCAGTACTTC.

V gene TRBV27 combines with J gene TRBJ2-1; tentative D call: TRBD2 (5 bases). The CDR3 has 13 residues. The V end lost 7 bases, the J end lost 2 bases, and 9 bases lay between the germline ends. Germline CDR1 MNHEY, CDR2 SMNVEV (reference sequence). The CDR3 bases are TGTGCCAGCAAAGGGAGTACCTACAATGAGCAGTTCTTC. Translated, it gives CASKGSTYNEQFF.

The V call is TRBV6-5, the J call TRBJ1-6; no firm D call. The germline V and J ends were trimmed by 7 bases and 10 bases, with 17 bases remaining between them. The CDR3 runs to 14 residues. Germline V gene data show CDR1 as MNHEY and CDR2 as SVGAGI. The CDR3 spells CASKPLTHPSPLHF. The CDR3 DNA is TGTGCCAGCAAGCCCTTAACCCACCCCTCACCCCTCCACTTT.

As to this clone: This sample includes further DNA sequences coding for the same CDR3. V and J are TRBV12-3 or TRBV12-4 and TRBJ2-7; TRBD1 is a possible D gene (6 bases). Trimming stripped 1 base from V and 6 bases from J, with 10 bases between. This CDR3 has 13 residues. CDR3 protein: CASSLGVGGEQYF. CDR3 nucleotides: TGTGCCAGCAGTTTAGGGGTAGGGGGCGAGCAGTACTTC.

V and J are TRBV15 and TRBJ1-1; D gene uncertain. The CDR3 spans 15 residues. The germline gives CDR1 LNHNV, CDR2 YYDKDF (reference sequence). V lost 1 base and J lost 0, with 9 bases in between. The CDR3 loop is CATSRGAGMNTEAFF. The DNA of the CDR3 is TGTGCCACCAGCAGAGGGGCCGGGATGAACACTGAAGCTTTCTTT. Full variable domain (rest looked up from reference TRBV15 and TRBJ1-1): DAMVIQNPRYQVTQFGKPVTLSCSQTLNHNVMYWYQQKSSQAPKLLFHYYDKDFNNEADTPDNFQSRRPNTSFCFLDIRSPGLGDTAMYLCATSRGAGMNTEAFFGQGTRLTVV.

This sequence joins TRBV2 and TRBJ2-2; no firm D call. Trimming removed 3 bases from V and 11 bases from J, with 22 bases in between. Germline CDR1 and CDR2: SNHLY and FYNNEI. CDR3 length: 16 residues. CDR3 nucleotide sequence: TGTGCCAGCAGTGACATTGCCGGCGGCGGAGCATACGAGCTGTTTTTT. It specifies CASSDIAGGGAYELFF.

CDR3 loop: CTSSLCSGAGNF. The CDR3 nucleotides read TGCACCAGCAGCCTATGTAGCGGGGCGGGGAATTTT. The V call is TRBV1, the J call TRBJ2-3; the table calls TRBD2, which could not be checked here. TRBV1 is reported as a pseudogene. The CDR3 contains 12 residues.

The rearrangement links TRBV7-9 to TRBJ1-4; D is undetermined. Looked up from germline, CDR1 is SEHNR and CDR2 is FQNEAQ (reference sequence). This CDR3 is 15 amino acids long. V lost 6 bases to trimming and J lost 0 bases, with 11 bases between them. CDR3 residues: CASSSNPPTNEKLFF. The CDR3 DNA sequence: TGTGCCAGCAGTTCTAACCCCCCAACTAATGAAAAACTGTTTTTT. Filled out from reference TRBV7-9 and TRBJ1-4, the complete variable domain reads DTGVSQNPRHKITKRGQNVTFRCDPISEHNRLYWYRQTLGQGPEFLTYFQNEAQLEKSRLLSDRFSAERPKGSFSTLEIQRTEQGDSAMYLCASSSNPPTNEKLFFGSGTQLSVL.

This chain uses TRBV4-3 with TRBJ1-1; possible D gene TRBD1, 5 bases. V lost 1 base and J lost 5, with 17 bases in between. Germline loops: CDR1 LGHNA, CDR2 YSLEER. This CDR3 contains 16 residues. CDR3 sequence (DNA): TGCGCCAGCAGCCAAGGGGGGTTCGGGAGGAATACTGAAGCTTTCTTT. Amino acids: CASSQGGFGRNTEAFF.

The V and J genes are TRBV9 and TRBJ2-7, with D possibly being TRBD2 (6 bases). Looked up from germline, CDR1 is SGDLS and CDR2 is YYNGEE. This CDR3 is 12 amino acids long. Trimming took 3 bases from V and 6 from J, leaving 10 bases between them. The CDR3 DNA is TGTGCCAGCAGCGCGATGGGGGGCGAGCAGTACTTC. This sequence encodes CASSAMGGEQYF.

This clone was found once. This sequence joins TRBV7-3 and TRBJ2-2; the D is unclear. Looked up from germline, CDR1 is SGHTA and CDR2 is FQGTGA. V was clipped by 0 bases and J by 6 bases, with 8 bases between them. The CDR3 has 14 amino acids. CDR3 sequence reads: CASSLTLESGELFF. CDR3 sequence (DNA): TGTGCCAGCAGCTTAACGTTGGAGTCCGGGGAGCTGTTTTTT.

V and J are TRBV7-9 and TRBJ1-4; possible D gene TRBD1, 5 bases. Trimming shortened V by 5 bases and J by 0 bases, and 13 bases separated the two germline ends. The CDR3 consists of 16 residues. Per germline, CDR1 SEHNR and CDR2 FQNEAQ (reference sequence). DNA of the CDR3: TGTGCCAGCAGCGCACGACAGTTTGCAACTAATGAAAAACTGTTTTTT. Protein: CASSARQFATNEKLFF.